The T cell receptor (beta chain) described here comes from a study of control samples from healthy donors and cancer patients. Generated by immunoSEQ multiplex PCR, the TCRdb table keeps only in-frame clones and is missing some. The sample shows 100,000 to 150,000 clones, approximately 92% of them seen only once. CDR1 is MNHEY, CDR2 SVGAGI, per germline. The V end lost 5 bases, the J end lost 0 bases, and 9 bases lay between the germline ends. This CDR3 spans 14 amino acids. The sample consisted of PBMCs. The chain carries TRBV6-5 and TRBJ2-3; a weak D match, TRBD2 (5 bases). The origin of this receptor is a man aged 80 or over with head and neck cancer. As DNA, the CDR3 is TGTGCCAGCAGTATTAGCGTCAGCACAGATACGCAGTATTTT. It encodes CASSISVSTDTQYF.